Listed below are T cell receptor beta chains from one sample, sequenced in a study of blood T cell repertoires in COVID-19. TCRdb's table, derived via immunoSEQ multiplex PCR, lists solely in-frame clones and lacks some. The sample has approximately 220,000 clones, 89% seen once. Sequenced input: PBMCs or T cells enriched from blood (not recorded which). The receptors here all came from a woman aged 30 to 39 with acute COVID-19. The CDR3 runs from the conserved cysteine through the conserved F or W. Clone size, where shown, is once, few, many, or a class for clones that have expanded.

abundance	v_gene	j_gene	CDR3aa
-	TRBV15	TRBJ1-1	CATSRTGQGGTEAFF
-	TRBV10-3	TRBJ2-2	CAISWDREAGELFF
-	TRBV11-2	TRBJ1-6	CASSETGGNNSPLHF
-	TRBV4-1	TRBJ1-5	CASSQVQVGQPQHF
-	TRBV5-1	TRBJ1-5	CASSLAGGGNQPQHF
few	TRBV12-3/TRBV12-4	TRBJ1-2	CATGGGRNYGYTF
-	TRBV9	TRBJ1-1	CASSGLPRNTEAFF
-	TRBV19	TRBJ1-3	CASSARTGTGNTIYF
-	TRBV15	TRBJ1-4	CATSRDRGHNEKLFF
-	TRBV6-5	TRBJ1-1	CASSPRGDRGLAFF
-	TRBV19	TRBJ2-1	CASSMASGTHNEQFF
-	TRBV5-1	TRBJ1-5	CASSPGQGAEQPQHF
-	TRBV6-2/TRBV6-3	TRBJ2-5	CASSRPGGSGGWQETQYF
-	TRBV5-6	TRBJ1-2	CASRVQGNRYGYTF
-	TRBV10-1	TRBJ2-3	CASARTADTQYF
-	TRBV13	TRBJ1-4	CASSLGREKLFF
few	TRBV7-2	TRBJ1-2	CASSLGPFGWATF
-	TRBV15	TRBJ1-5	CATSTPGTGGYSNQPQHF
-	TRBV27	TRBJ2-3	CASSLGSGFTDTQYF
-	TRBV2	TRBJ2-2	CASANRAAGELFF
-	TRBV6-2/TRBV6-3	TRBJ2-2	CASSFDTGELFF
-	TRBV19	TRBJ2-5	CASSRRAGAPQETQYF
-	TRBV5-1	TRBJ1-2	CASSLQPDSFGYTF
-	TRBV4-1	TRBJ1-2	CASSPPGTGDYGYTF
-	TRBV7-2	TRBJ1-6	CASSHGQGGSPLHF
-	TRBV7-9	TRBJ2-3	CASSPAAASGGVSTQYF
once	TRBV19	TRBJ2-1	CASSPIGTSGGVTSSYNEQFF
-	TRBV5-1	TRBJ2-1	CASRERGEQFF
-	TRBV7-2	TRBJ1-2	CASSKAWTVANYGYTF
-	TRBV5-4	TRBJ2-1	CASSLASNEQFF
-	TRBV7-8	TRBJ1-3	CASSLGTPNFGNTIYF
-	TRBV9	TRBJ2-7	CASSAEAGGRSYEQYF
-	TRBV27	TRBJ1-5	CASSLSRQADRPQHF
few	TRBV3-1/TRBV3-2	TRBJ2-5	CASSQETSGGAQYF
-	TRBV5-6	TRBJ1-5	CASSPAGTNRPQHF
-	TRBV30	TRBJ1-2	CAWSETQGALTF
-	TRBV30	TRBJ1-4	CAWSVRLNEKLFF
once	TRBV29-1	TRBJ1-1	CSVQNTEAFF
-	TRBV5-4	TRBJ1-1	CASSLEQNPEAFF
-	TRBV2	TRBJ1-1	CASSEALFGNTEAFF
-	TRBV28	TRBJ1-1	CASAGTSNTEAFF
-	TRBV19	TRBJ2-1	CASGGRYNEQFF
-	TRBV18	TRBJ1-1	CASGDRNTEAFF
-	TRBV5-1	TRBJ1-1	CASSPVREGTEAFF
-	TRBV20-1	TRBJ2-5	CSATQETQYF
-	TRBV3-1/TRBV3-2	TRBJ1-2	CASSQEGGAYGYTF
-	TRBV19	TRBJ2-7	CASSHPGLPAYEQYF